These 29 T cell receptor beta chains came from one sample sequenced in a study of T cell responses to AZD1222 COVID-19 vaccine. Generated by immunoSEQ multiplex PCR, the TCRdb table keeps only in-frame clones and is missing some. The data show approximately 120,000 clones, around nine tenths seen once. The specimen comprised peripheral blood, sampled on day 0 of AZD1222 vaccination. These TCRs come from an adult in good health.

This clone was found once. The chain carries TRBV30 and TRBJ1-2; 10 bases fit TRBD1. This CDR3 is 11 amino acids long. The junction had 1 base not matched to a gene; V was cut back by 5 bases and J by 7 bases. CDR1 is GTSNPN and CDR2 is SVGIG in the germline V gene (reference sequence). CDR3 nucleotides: TGTGCCTGGGGGGACAGGGGTGGCTACACCTTC. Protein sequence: CAWGDRGGYTF.

Here the CDR3 reads CASSLGWTSGRNEQFF. In nucleotides, the CDR3 is TGTGCCAGCAGCTTAGGTTGGACTAGCGGCCGGAATGAGCAGTTCTTC. The chain has TRBV7-2 and TRBJ2-1; 10 nucleotides agree with TRBD2. V lost 1 base to trimming and J lost 7 bases; unmatched junction nucleotides: 7. This CDR3 spans 16 amino acids. Germline loops: CDR1 SGHTA, CDR2 FQGNSA.

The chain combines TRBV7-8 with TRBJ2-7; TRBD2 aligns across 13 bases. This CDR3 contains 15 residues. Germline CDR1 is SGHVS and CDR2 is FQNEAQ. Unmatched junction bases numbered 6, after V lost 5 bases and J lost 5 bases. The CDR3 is CASSEGLAGANEQYF. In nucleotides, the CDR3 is TGTGCCAGCAGCGAAGGACTAGCGGGGGCGAACGAGCAGTACTTC.

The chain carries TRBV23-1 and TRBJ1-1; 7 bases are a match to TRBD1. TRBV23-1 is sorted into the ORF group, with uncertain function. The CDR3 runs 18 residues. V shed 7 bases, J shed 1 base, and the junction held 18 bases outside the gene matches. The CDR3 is CASTRLLRGRRENTEAFF. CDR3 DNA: TGCGCCAGCACCCGGCTATTGAGGGGGCGCAGGGAGAACACTGAAGCTTTCTTT.

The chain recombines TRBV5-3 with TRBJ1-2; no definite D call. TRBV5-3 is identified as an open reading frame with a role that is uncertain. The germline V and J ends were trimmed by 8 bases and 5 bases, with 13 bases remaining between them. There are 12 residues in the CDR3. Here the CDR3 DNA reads TGTGCCAGCCTTACAGACCTTTATGGCTACACCTTC. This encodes CASLTDLYGYTF.

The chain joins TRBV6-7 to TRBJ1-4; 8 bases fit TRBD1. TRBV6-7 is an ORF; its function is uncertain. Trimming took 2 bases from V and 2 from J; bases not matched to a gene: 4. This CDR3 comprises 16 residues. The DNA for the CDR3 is TGTGCCAGCAGTTACGTTCACAGGGGGACTAATGAAAAACTGTTTTTT. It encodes CASSYVHRGTNEKLFF.

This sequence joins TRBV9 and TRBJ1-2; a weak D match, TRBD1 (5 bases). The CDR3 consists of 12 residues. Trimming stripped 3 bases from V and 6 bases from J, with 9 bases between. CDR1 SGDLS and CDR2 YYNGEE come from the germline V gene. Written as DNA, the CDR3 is TGTGCCAGCAGCGAGGGACCGCATGGCTACACCTTC. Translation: CASSEGPHGYTF.

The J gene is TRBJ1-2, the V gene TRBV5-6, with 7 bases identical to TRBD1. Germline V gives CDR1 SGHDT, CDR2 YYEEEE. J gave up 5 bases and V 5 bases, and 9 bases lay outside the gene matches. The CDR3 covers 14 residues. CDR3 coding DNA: TGTGCCAGCAGGGGGAGGACAGGAGGTTATGGCTACACCTTC. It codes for CASRGRTGGYGYTF.

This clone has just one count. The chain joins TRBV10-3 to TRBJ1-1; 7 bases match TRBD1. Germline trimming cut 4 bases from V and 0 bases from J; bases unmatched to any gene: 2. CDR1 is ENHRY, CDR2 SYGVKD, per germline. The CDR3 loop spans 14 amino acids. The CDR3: CAISGGTVNTEAFF. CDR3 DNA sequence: TGTGCCATCAGTGGGGGGACAGTGAACACTGAAGCTTTCTTT.

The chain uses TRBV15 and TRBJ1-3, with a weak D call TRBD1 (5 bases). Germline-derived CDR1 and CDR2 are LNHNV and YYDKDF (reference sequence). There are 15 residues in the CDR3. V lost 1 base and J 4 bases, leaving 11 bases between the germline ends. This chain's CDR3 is CATSRGQGFGNTIYF. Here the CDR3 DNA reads TGTGCCACCAGCAGAGGGCAGGGCTTCGGAAACACCATATATTTT.

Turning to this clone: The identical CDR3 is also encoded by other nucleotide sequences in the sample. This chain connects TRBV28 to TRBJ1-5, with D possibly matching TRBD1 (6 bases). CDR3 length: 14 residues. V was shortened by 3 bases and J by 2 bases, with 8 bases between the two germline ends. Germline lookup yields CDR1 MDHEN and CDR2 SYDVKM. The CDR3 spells CASSFRGGNQPQHF. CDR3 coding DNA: TGTGCCAGCAGTTTCAGGGGAGGCAATCAGCCCCAGCATTTT.

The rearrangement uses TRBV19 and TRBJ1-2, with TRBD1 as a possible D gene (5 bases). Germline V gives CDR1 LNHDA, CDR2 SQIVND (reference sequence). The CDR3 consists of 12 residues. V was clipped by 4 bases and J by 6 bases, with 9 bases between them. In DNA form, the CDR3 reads TGTGCCAGTAGTACAGGGTTTGATGGCTACACCTTC. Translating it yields CASSTGFDGYTF.

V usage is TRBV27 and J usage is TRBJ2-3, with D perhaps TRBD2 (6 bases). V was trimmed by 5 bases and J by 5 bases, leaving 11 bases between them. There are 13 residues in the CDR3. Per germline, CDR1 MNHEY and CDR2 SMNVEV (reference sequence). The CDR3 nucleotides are TGTGCCAGCAGTCCGTTCGGGGGAGATACGCAGTATTTT. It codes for CASSPFGGDTQYF.

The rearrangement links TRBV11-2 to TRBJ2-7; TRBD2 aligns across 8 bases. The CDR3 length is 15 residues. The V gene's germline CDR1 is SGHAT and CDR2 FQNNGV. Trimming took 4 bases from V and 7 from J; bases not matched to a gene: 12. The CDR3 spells CASSYGLAGGKEQYV. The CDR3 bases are TGTGCCAGCAGCTACGGGTTGGCGGGAGGAAAAGAGCAGTACGTC.

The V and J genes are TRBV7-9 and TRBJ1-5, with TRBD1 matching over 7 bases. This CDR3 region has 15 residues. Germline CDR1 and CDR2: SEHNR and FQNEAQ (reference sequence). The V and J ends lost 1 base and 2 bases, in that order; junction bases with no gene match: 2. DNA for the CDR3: TGTGCCAGCAGCTTAGTCGGGACAGGCAATCAGCCCCAGCATTTT. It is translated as CASSLVGTGNQPQHF.

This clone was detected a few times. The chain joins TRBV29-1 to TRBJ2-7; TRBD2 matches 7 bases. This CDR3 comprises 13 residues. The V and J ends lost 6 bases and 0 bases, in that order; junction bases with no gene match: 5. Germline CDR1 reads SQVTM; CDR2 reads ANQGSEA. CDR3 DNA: TGCAGCGTATGGGGGGGGAGCTCCTACGAGCAGTACTTC. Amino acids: CSVWGGSSYEQYF.

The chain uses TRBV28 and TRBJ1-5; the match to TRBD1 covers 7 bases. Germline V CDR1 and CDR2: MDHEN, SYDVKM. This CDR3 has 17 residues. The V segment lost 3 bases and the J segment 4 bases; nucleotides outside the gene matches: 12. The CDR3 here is CASSLTGPGQRNQPQHF. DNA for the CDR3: TGTGCCAGCAGTTTGACGGGACCGGGACAGAGGAATCAGCCCCAGCATTTT. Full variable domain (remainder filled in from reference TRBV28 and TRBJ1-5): DVKVTQSSRYLVKRTGEKVFLECVQDMDHENMFWYRQDPGLGLRLIYFSYDVKMKEKGDIPEGYSVSREKKERFSLILESASTNQTSMYLCASSLTGPGQRNQPQHFGDGTRLSIL.

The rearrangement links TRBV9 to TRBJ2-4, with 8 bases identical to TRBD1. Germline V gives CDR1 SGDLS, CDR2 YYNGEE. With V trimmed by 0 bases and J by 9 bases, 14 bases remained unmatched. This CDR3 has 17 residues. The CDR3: CASSVVVVGQGKGIQYF. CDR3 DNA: TGTGCCAGCAGCGTAGTAGTAGTAGGACAGGGCAAGGGCATTCAGTACTTC.

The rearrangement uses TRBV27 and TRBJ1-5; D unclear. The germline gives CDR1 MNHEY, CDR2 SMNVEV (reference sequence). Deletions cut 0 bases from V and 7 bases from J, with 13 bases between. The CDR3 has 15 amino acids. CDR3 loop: CASSLSPIGIQPQHF. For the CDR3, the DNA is TGTGCCAGCAGTTTATCCCCCATCGGCATACAGCCCCAGCATTTT.

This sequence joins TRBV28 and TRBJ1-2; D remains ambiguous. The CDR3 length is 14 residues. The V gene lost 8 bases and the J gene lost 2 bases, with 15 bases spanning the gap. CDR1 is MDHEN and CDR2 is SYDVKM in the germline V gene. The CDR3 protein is CASVSGVTNYGYTF. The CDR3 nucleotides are TGTGCCAGCGTCTCTGGGGTGACGAACTATGGCTACACCTTC.

For the CDR3, the DNA is TGTGCCAGCAGCCGTGGGGAGGATCACCAAGAGACCCAGTACTTC. Protein product: CASSRGEDHQETQYF. V usage is TRBV5-8 and J usage is TRBJ2-5, with D possibly being TRBD2 (6 bases). The CDR3 consists of 15 residues. Germline V gives CDR1 SGHTS, CDR2 YDEGEE. Trimming left V 4 bases short and J 0 bases short, with 13 bases between.

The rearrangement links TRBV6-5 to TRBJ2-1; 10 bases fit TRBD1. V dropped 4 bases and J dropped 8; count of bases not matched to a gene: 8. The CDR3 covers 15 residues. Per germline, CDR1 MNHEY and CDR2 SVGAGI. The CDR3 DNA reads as TGTGCCAGCAGTTCCAGGGACAGGGGTATCGATGAGCAGTTCTTC. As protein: CASSSRDRGIDEQFF.

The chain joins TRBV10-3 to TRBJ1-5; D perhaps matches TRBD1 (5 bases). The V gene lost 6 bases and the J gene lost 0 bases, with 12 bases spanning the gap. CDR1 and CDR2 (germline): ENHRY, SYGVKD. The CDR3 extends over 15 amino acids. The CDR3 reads CAISWGRDSNQPQHF. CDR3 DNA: TGTGCCATCAGCTGGGGACGGGATAGCAATCAGCCCCAGCATTTT.

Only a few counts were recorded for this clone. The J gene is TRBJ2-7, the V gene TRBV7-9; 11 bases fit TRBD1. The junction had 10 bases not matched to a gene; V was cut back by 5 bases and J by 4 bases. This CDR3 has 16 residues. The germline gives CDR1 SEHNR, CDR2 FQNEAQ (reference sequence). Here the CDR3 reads CASSPSRTGGAYEQYF. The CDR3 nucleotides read TGTGCCAGCAGCCCTAGTCGGACAGGGGGCGCGTACGAGCAGTACTTC.

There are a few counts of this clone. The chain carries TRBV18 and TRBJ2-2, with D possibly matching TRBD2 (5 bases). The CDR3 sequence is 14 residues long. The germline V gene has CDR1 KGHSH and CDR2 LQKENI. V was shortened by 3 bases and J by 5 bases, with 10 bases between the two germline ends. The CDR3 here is CASSPAGSTGELFF. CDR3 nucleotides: TGTGCCAGCTCACCGGCTGGGAGTACCGGGGAGCTGTTTTTT.

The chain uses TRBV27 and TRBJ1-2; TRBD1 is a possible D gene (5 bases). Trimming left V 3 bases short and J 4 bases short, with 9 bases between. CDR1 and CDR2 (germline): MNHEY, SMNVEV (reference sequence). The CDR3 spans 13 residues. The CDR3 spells CASSFSGSYGYTF. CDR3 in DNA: TGTGCCAGCAGTTTCTCAGGGAGCTATGGCTACACCTTC.

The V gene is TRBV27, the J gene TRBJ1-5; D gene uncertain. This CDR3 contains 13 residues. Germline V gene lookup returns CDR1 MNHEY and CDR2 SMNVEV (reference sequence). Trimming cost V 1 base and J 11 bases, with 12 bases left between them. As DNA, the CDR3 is TGTGCCAGCAGTTTATTCCCGGGCAGAGCCCAGCATTTT. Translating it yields CASSLFPGRAQHF.

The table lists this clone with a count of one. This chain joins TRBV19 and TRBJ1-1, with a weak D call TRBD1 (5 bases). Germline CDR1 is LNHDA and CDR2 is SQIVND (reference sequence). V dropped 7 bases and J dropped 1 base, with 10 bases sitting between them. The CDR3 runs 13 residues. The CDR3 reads CASKGATNTEAFF. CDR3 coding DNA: TGTGCCAGTAAAGGGGCGACGAACACTGAAGCTTTCTTT.

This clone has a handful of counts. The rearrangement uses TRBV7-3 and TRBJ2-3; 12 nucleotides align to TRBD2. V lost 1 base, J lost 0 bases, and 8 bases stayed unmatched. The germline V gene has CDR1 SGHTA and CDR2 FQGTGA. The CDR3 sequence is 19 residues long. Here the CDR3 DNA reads TGTGCCAGCAGCTTAAGGGCCAGACTAGCGGGGGTTAGCACAGATACGCAGTATTTT. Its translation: CASSLRARLAGVSTDTQYF.